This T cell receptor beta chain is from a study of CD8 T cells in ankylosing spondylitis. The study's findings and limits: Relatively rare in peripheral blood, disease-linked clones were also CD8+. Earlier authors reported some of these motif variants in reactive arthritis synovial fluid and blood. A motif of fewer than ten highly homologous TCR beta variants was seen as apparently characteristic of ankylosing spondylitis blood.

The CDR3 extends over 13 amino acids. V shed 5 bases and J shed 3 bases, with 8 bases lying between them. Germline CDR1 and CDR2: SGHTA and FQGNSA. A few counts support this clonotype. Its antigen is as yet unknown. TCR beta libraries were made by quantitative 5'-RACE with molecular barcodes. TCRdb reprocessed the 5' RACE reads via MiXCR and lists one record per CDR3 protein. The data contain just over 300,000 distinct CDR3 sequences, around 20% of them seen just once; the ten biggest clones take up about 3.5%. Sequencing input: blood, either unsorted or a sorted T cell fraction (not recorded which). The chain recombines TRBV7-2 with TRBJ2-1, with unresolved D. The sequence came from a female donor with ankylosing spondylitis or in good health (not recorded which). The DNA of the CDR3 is TGTGCCAGCAGCCGCCCCCACTACAATGAGCAGTTCTTC. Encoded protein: CASSRPHYNEQFF.